This entry features one T cell receptor beta chain sequence. Its specificity is not known. This specimen belongs to a study of blood T cells in healthy people across ages. This CDR3 comprises 13 residues. The ends were cut back, 6 bases at V and 5 bases at J, with 13 bases in the middle. Study observations and caveats: Underestimates were what the diversity estimates from one million T cells were considered to be.

The second PCR ran about 6 to 12 cycles with a sample-barcoded 5' primer and J-beta primers. Using its own MiXCR run on the 5' RACE reads, TCRdb lists one record per CDR3 protein. The table lists 700,000 or so distinct CDR3 sequences, approximately 40% of them singletons. This clonotype was sampled from a man older than 75 in good health. The sample was blood. The chain is built from TRBV12-3 or TRBV12-4 and TRBJ1-1; possibly TRBD1 for D (6 bases). CDR3 DNA: TGTGCCAGCAGCGGACAGTCTGAGACTGAAGCTTTCTTT. Protein sequence: CASSGQSETEAFF.